A selection of T cell receptor beta chains follows, all from one sample in a study of T cells in tumors after PD-1 blockade. Repertoires were generated with immunoSEQ multiplex PCR, while TCRdb's copy carries only in-frame clones and drops some. In the table there are about 13,000 clones, around 60% of which are singletons. The sample consisted of tumor tissue, taken before anti-PD-1 treatment. Receptors originate from a human donor with cutaneous squamous cell carcinoma. The conserved cysteine and the conserved F or W are not part of the CDR3 here. Each record gives: V gene, J gene, CDR3 protein.

TRBV2	TRBJ1-2	ASRDRTGTSWGYT
TRBV18	TRBJ2-1	ASSSDYNEQF
TRBV9	TRBJ2-7	ASSVFGSDEQY
TRBV4-3	TRBJ1-2	ASSQSRTGVNGYT
TRBV27	TRBJ1-1	ASSFSGGIVNTEAF
TRBV12-3/TRBV12-4	TRBJ1-2	AISRDNYGYT
TRBV7-9	TRBJ1-2	ASSHAGNYGYT
TRBV7-8	TRBJ2-6	ASRDALASGANVLT
TRBV28	TRBJ2-7	ASTVPGGHYEQY
TRBV18	TRBJ1-2	ASSLAEYGYT
TRBV21-1	TRBJ2-5	ASSRPQRLDTSYQETQY
TRBV28	TRBJ2-3	ASSSQTGGLSDTQY
TRBV3-1/TRBV3-2	TRBJ1-2	ASSLLRGSLYGYT
TRBV7-3	TRBJ2-2	ASSSPGQVGTGELF
TRBV10-1	TRBJ1-1	ASSGGNEAF
TRBV30	TRBJ2-1	AWNLVSAYNEQF
TRBV7-3	TRBJ2-1	ASSLRVAGDNEQF
TRBV6-2/TRBV6-3	TRBJ2-7	ASSYPQLASYEQY
TRBV15	TRBJ1-2	ATSMRTGGTYGYT
TRBV27	TRBJ1-1	ASSPSGTGRREAF
TRBV18	TRBJ2-3	ASALGPGASTDTQY
TRBV7-9	TRBJ1-3	ASSLDPGEGNTIY
TRBV2	TRBJ1-2	ASSQKDAGLLGYT
TRBV10-2	TRBJ2-7	ASSGGVAGSEQY
TRBV29-1	TRBJ2-1	SVDRGRALGEQF
TRBV4-3	TRBJ2-7	ASSQDWPGSSYEQY
TRBV19	TRBJ2-2	ASSIRGSTGELF
TRBV28	TRBJ2-1	ASIKGRRDAHEQF
TRBV28	TRBJ1-5	ATTSEYSNQPQH
TRBV10-3	TRBJ2-3	AISESTSTDTQY
TRBV18	TRBJ1-2	ASSPRSGIRTDTNYGYT
TRBV7-2	TRBJ2-3	ASSFQGTTDTQY
TRBV20-1	TRBJ2-1	SASKPSGYNEQF
TRBV5-6	TRBJ2-1	ASSLVGYNEQF
TRBV2	TRBJ1-5	ASGEYYGRTQH
TRBV4-3	TRBJ1-4	ASSRATGSGNEKLF